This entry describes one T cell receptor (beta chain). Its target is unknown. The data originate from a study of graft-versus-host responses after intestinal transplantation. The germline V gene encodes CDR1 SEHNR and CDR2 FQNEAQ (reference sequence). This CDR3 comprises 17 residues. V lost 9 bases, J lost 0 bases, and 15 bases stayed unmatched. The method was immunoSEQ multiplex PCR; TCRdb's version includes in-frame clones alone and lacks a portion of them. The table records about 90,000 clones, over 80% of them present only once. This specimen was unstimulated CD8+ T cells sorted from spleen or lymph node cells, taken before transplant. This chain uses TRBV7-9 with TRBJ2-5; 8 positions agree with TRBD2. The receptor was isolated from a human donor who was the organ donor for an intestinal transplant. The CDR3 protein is CASLTWRGEPYQETQYF. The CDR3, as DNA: TGTGCCAGTCTGACTTGGCGGGGGGAACCGTACCAAGAGACCCAGTACTTC.